These T cell receptor beta chains were read from a single sample in a study of blood T cell repertoires in COVID-19. Sequencing was performed with immunoSEQ multiplex PCR; in TCRdb, only in-frame clones are kept and a portion is missing. Of some 260,000 clones detected, approximately 91% appear once; the ten largest clones hold roughly 0.8%. Sequenced sample: peripheral blood. These receptors all come from a woman under 40 with acute or convalescent COVID-19. CDR3s include the opening cysteine and the closing phenylalanine or tryptophan. D genes are given only for firm matches. For some rows the clone size is stated as once, few or many, or as a class when expanded; others skip it.

TRBV5-1	TRBD2	TRBJ2-7	NA	CASSVAAGVGEQYF	TGCGCCAGCAGCGTGGCGGCGGGAGTGGGTGAGCAGTACTTC
TRBV13	NA	TRBJ2-2	NA	CASSLRMQQENTGELFF	TGTGCCAGCAGCTTAAGGATGCAACAGGAGAACACCGGGGAGCTGTTTTTT
TRBV6-2/TRBV6-3	NA	TRBJ2-2	NA	CASSYARNTGELFF	TGTGCCAGCAGTTATGCCAGAAACACCGGGGAGCTGTTTTTT
TRBV14	TRBD1	TRBJ2-1	NA	CASSQDRTGFRSYNEQFF	TGTGCCAGCAGCCAAGACAGGACAGGGTTCCGTTCCTACAATGAGCAGTTCTTC
TRBV3-1/TRBV3-2	NA	TRBJ2-1	NA	CASSQDSPGVAYNEQFF	TGTGCCAGCAGCCAAGACTCGCCGGGAGTCGCCTACAATGAGCAGTTCTTC
TRBV19	NA	TRBJ1-5	once	CASSRVQGVQPQHF	TGTGCCAGTAGCCGGGTACAGGGTGTTCAGCCCCAGCATTTT
TRBV13	NA	TRBJ1-1	once	CASSPSGNEAFF	TGTGCCAGCAGCCCCTCAGGGAATGAAGCTTTCTTT
TRBV19	TRBD1	TRBJ2-7	NA	CASSPLTGGLSYEQYF	TGTGCCAGTAGTCCTCTGACAGGGGGCCTCTCCTACGAGCAGTACTTC
TRBV21-1	NA	TRBJ2-1	NA	CASSKLGQGIWTEQFF	TGTGCCAGCAGCAAATTGGGACAGGGGATTTGGACTGAGCAGTTCTTC
TRBV7-2	NA	TRBJ2-7	NA	CASSLSYEQYF	TGTGCCAGCAGCCTTTCCTACGAGCAGTACTTC
TRBV6-5	NA	TRBJ1-4	once	CASSPQRGRNEKLFF	TGTGCCAGCAGTCCTCAAAGGGGGAGAAATGAAAAACTGTTTTTT
TRBV5-6	TRBD2	TRBJ2-3	once	CASSHSGGTDTQYF	TGTGCCAGCAGCCATAGCGGGGGCACAGATACGCAGTATTTT
TRBV9	TRBD2	TRBJ2-7	NA	CASSVELAGAGEQYF	TGTGCCAGCAGCGTAGAACTAGCGGGCGCAGGAGAGCAGTACTTC
TRBV9	TRBD1	TRBJ1-6	NA	CASSRTGGIDSPLHF	TGTGCCAGCTCCCGGACAGGGGGGATAGATTCACCCCTCCACTTT
TRBV7-2	TRBD1	TRBJ2-1	NA	CASSLRSTGGLSNEQFF	TGTGCCAGCAGCCTACGATCGACAGGGGGCCTCTCTAATGAGCAGTTCTTC
TRBV6-1	NA	TRBJ1-2	NA	CASSEVVQTPYGYTF	TGTGCCAGCAGTGAAGTGGTACAGACACCCTATGGCTACACCTTC
TRBV6-5	NA	TRBJ1-2	NA	CASGPTETNYGYTF	TGTGCCAGCGGCCCGACAGAGACTAACTATGGCTACACCTTC
TRBV7-2	NA	TRBJ1-2	NA	CASSLETANYGYTF	TGTGCCAGCAGCTTAGAGACAGCCAACTATGGCTACACCTTC
TRBV5-4	TRBD2	TRBJ2-7	NA	CASSSGTSGRAIHEQYF	TGTGCCAGCAGCTCCGGGACTAGCGGGAGGGCTATCCACGAGCAGTACTTC
TRBV27	TRBD1	TRBJ2-1	NA	CASSPRDRRGIYNEQFF	TGTGCCAGCAGTCCAAGGGACAGACGGGGTATATACAATGAGCAGTTCTTC
TRBV5-1	TRBD2	TRBJ2-1	NA	CASSEIAGGYNEQFF	TGCGCCAGCAGCGAAATAGCGGGAGGGTACAATGAGCAGTTCTTC
TRBV2	TRBD1	TRBJ1-4	once	CASSETQGNEKLFF	TGTGCCAGCAGTGAGACACAGGGGAATGAAAAACTGTTTTTT
TRBV10-3	NA	TRBJ1-6	NA	CAIKVGSGSPLHF	TGTGCCATCAAGGTTGGGTCGGGTTCACCCCTCCACTTT
TRBV9	NA	TRBJ1-1	once	CASSTRQGSTEAFF	TGTGCCAGCAGCACCCGCCAGGGAAGTACTGAAGCTTTCTTT
TRBV4-3	TRBD1	TRBJ2-7	NA	CASSQGSTGTYEQYF	TGCGCCAGCAGCCAAGGGTCGACAGGGACCTACGAGCAGTACTTC
TRBV4-2	NA	TRBJ1-5	NA	CASSQDRSNQPQHF	TGTGCCAGCAGCCAAGATCGGAGCAATCAGCCCCAGCATTTT
TRBV21-1	NA	TRBJ2-1	once	CASSKVGAVSSYNEQFF	TGTGCCAGCAGCAAAGTTGGGGCGGTGAGCTCCTACAATGAGCAGTTCTTC
TRBV6-5	TRBD1	TRBJ1-1	NA	CASCRTGEGPEAFF	TGTGCCAGCTGCCGGACAGGGGAAGGCCCTGAAGCTTTCTTT
TRBV9	NA	TRBJ2-5	NA	CASSVANSPGETQYF	TGTGCCAGCAGCGTAGCCAATTCACCGGGGGAGACCCAGTACTTC
TRBV6-2/TRBV6-3	TRBD1	TRBJ1-5	NA	CASSSGTASNQPQHF	TGTGCCAGCAGTTCCGGGACAGCGAGCAATCAGCCCCAGCATTTT
TRBV5-6	TRBD1	TRBJ1-6	NA	CASKKDRGSGSPLHF	TGTGCCAGCAAGAAGGACAGGGGGTCAGGTTCACCCCTCCACTTT
TRBV4-3	NA	TRBJ1-5	NA	CASSQDGQKNQPQHF	TGCGCCAGCAGCCAAGATGGGCAGAAAAATCAGCCCCAGCATTTT
TRBV19	NA	TRBJ2-7	NA	CATRQRTSYEQYF	TGTGCCACACGCCAGCGCACCTCCTACGAGCAGTACTTC
TRBV5-4	NA	TRBJ2-3	NA	CASSRGGTDTQYF	TGTGCCAGCAGCCGCGGGGGCACAGATACGCAGTATTTT
TRBV6-4	TRBD2	TRBJ2-3	once	CASRRTSGTDTQYF	TGTGCCAGCAGAAGGACTAGCGGCACAGATACGCAGTATTTT
TRBV29-1	TRBD2	TRBJ2-1	NA	CSVEKELAGGPDEQFF	TGCAGCGTTGAAAAAGAACTAGCGGGAGGCCCAGATGAGCAGTTCTTC
TRBV28	NA	TRBJ2-7	NA	CASSPPPLDHEQYF	TGTGCCAGCAGCCCACCGCCCCTAGACCACGAGCAGTACTTC
TRBV7-9	NA	TRBJ2-4	NA	CASSSDFQGTLAKNIQYF	TGTGCCAGCAGCTCCGACTTTCAGGGGACCCTAGCCAAAAACATTCAGTACTTC
TRBV29-1	TRBD1	TRBJ1-2	once	CSVRTGGGYTF	TGCAGCGTTCGGACAGGGGGCGGCTACACCTTC
TRBV5-6	TRBD1	TRBJ1-3	few	CASSRQGSSGNTIYF	TGTGCCAGCAGCCGACAGGGGAGCTCTGGAAACACCATATATTTT
TRBV19	NA	TRBJ2-7	NA	CASSSVGGRNVVEQYF	TGTGCCAGTAGTTCGGTTGGGGGGAGGAACGTTGTCGAGCAGTACTTC
TRBV9	NA	TRBJ2-3	few	CASSPGGRTDTQYF	TGTGCCAGCAGCCCCGGGGGTCGCACAGATACGCAGTATTTT
TRBV28	NA	TRBJ1-6	NA	CASSSLYGTSRSYNSPLHF	TGTGCCAGCAGTTCACTTTACGGGACATCCCGCTCCTATAATTCACCCCTCCACTTT
TRBV3-1/TRBV3-2	NA	TRBJ2-2	NA	CASSQDPHTGELFF	TGTGCCAGCAGCCAAGACCCCCATACCGGGGAGCTGTTTTTT
TRBV19	NA	TRBJ2-3	NA	CASSIIGRGADTQYF	TGTGCCAGTAGTATAATAGGCAGGGGAGCAGATACGCAGTATTTT